This TCR beta chain was identified during a study of blood T cell repertoires in COVID-19. Original methodology: Estimated nucleated cell counts came from reference gene primer amplification. The protocol was immunoSEQ multiplex PCR, while the TCRdb copy is restricted to in-frame clones and leaves out a portion. From that table come the V and J calls and clone size; the DNA was used to work out D and trimming. The profile shows around 260,000 clones, 90% of them singletons. The CDR3 sequence is 16 residues long. The junction had 5 bases not matched to a gene; V was cut back by 6 bases and J by 4 bases. The germline CDR1 and CDR2 sequences are LNHDA and SQIVND (reference sequence).

The chain joins TRBV19 to TRBJ2-1, with TRBD2 matching over 14 bases. The clonotype originates from a woman aged 25 to 39 who had recovered from COVID-19. Input material: PBMCs or T cells enriched from blood (not recorded which). In nucleotides, the CDR3 is TGTGCCAGTAGCGATCGACTAGCGGGAGGGTACAATGAGCAGTTCTTC. Encoded protein: CASSDRLAGGYNEQFF. Filled out from reference TRBV19 and TRBJ2-1, the complete variable domain reads DGGITQSPKYLFRKEGQNVTLSCEQNLNHDAMYWYRQDPGQGLRLIYYSQIVNDFQKGDIAEGYSVSREKKESFPLTVTSAQKNPTAFYLCASSDRLAGGYNEQFFGPGTRLTVL.